These T cell receptor beta chains were read from a single sample in a study of breast tumors, draining lymph nodes, adjacent tissues. TCRdb processed the multiplex PCR reads anew with MiXCR; each CDR3 protein has one entry. The data contain about 47,000 distinct CDR3 sequences, under 25% of them singletons. Sequenced input: breast tumor tissue. These receptors all stem from a female donor with breast cancer. Some clones in this sample may be carry-over from other donors' samples. Both conserved end residues are part of each CDR3. Fields, in order: J gene, V gene, CDR3 protein.

j_gene: TRBJ1-2
v_gene: TRBV20-1
CDR3aa: CSASKMGEGDVYYGYTF

j_gene: TRBJ2-3
v_gene: TRBV10-2
CDR3aa: CASSGGQGARNTQYF

j_gene: TRBJ2-3
v_gene: TRBV12-3/TRBV12-4
CDR3aa: CASSILAGRRVSTDTQYF

j_gene: TRBJ2-1
v_gene: TRBV27
CDR3aa: CASSRGTTDNEQFF

j_gene: TRBJ2-7
v_gene: TRBV10-3
CDR3aa: CAISEGLAGGRSYEQYF

j_gene: TRBJ2-5
v_gene: TRBV2
CDR3aa: CASIDGTQETQYF

j_gene: TRBJ2-5
v_gene: TRBV9
CDR3aa: CASSGQGRKTQYF

j_gene: TRBJ2-7
v_gene: TRBV5-1
CDR3aa: CASSLGYRDGEQYF

j_gene: TRBJ2-3
v_gene: TRBV7-8
CDR3aa: CASRTGPGMDTQYF

j_gene: TRBJ1-2
v_gene: TRBV7-9
CDR3aa: CASSSADRGLGYTF

j_gene: TRBJ2-7
v_gene: TRBV28
CDR3aa: CATRTPGTSGYEQYF

j_gene: TRBJ1-2
v_gene: TRBV27
CDR3aa: CATGQGDYGYTF

j_gene: TRBJ2-5
v_gene: TRBV24-1
CDR3aa: CATSTADRGKETQYF

j_gene: TRBJ1-4
v_gene: TRBV7-9
CDR3aa: CASSRDRGMGEKLFF

j_gene: TRBJ2-5
v_gene: TRBV7-9
CDR3aa: CASSYIPHGQPQETQYF

j_gene: TRBJ2-1
v_gene: TRBV2
CDR3aa: CASSARATSGSLFGEQFF

j_gene: TRBJ2-7
v_gene: TRBV3-1
CDR3aa: CASSQSREQYF

j_gene: TRBJ1-6
v_gene: TRBV12-3/TRBV12-4
CDR3aa: CASSPGGAGNSPLHF

j_gene: TRBJ1-1
v_gene: TRBV4-2
CDR3aa: CASSQDGQPNTEAFF

j_gene: TRBJ2-5
v_gene: TRBV11-2
CDR3aa: CASSPASIRGGETQYF

j_gene: TRBJ2-3
v_gene: TRBV20-1
CDR3aa: CSASTDTQYF

j_gene: TRBJ2-7
v_gene: TRBV7-9
CDR3aa: CASSRGGSTYEQYF

j_gene: TRBJ2-2
v_gene: TRBV7-9
CDR3aa: CASNPTGELFF

j_gene: TRBJ2-7
v_gene: TRBV6-1
CDR3aa: CASSENPGAAGEQYF

j_gene: TRBJ2-1
v_gene: TRBV7-9
CDR3aa: CASSLSPSTARNEQFF

j_gene: TRBJ2-2
v_gene: TRBV10-3
CDR3aa: CAISGGGSAVDTGELFF

j_gene: TRBJ1-2
v_gene: TRBV30
CDR3aa: CAWRLKGAVGYTF

j_gene: TRBJ2-3
v_gene: TRBV20-1
CDR3aa: CSAPPGPSMNTQYF

j_gene: TRBJ1-2
v_gene: TRBV27
CDR3aa: CASSLLGQGVGSNYGYTF

j_gene: TRBJ1-2
v_gene: TRBV19
CDR3aa: CASSIDFWQSAATNYGYTF

j_gene: TRBJ2-7
v_gene: TRBV20-1
CDR3aa: CSASRGDRSYEQYF

j_gene: TRBJ2-1
v_gene: TRBV4-2
CDR3aa: CASSQDLAGLYNEQFF

j_gene: TRBJ1-1
v_gene: TRBV29-1
CDR3aa: CSVIKGNTEAFF

j_gene: TRBJ1-6
v_gene: TRBV5-1
CDR3aa: CASSPTSSYNSPLHF

j_gene: TRBJ2-7
v_gene: TRBV5-1
CDR3aa: CASRLRQDSYEQYF

j_gene: TRBJ1-1
v_gene: TRBV4-1
CDR3aa: CASSHVGNTEAFF

j_gene: TRBJ1-2
v_gene: TRBV29-1
CDR3aa: CSASVLGRGNYGYTF

j_gene: TRBJ1-2
v_gene: TRBV6-5
CDR3aa: CASSSQGFYGYTF

j_gene: TRBJ1-6
v_gene: TRBV20-1
CDR3aa: CSARSGVSYNSPLHF

j_gene: TRBJ2-6
v_gene: TRBV24-1
CDR3aa: CATALSGANVLTF

j_gene: TRBJ2-5
v_gene: TRBV19
CDR3aa: CASSAGQEETQYF

j_gene: TRBJ2-3
v_gene: TRBV6-1
CDR3aa: CASSEIAGGTDTQYF

j_gene: TRBJ2-7
v_gene: TRBV6-6
CDR3aa: CASSYGGGYGEQYF

j_gene: TRBJ1-4
v_gene: TRBV15
CDR3aa: CATSREGEGVEKLFF

j_gene: TRBJ1-2
v_gene: TRBV6-1
CDR3aa: CASSEVIQYGYTF

j_gene: -
v_gene: TRBV2
CDR3aa: CASSGENTEAFF

j_gene: TRBJ2-7
v_gene: TRBV11-2
CDR3aa: CASSFPRLAGKYEQYF

j_gene: TRBJ1-5
v_gene: TRBV18
CDR3aa: CASSSSGQSNQPQHF

j_gene: TRBJ2-2
v_gene: TRBV9
CDR3aa: CASSVDGGAGTGELFF

j_gene: TRBJ1-2
v_gene: TRBV6-5
CDR3aa: CASSYSTTGYGYTF